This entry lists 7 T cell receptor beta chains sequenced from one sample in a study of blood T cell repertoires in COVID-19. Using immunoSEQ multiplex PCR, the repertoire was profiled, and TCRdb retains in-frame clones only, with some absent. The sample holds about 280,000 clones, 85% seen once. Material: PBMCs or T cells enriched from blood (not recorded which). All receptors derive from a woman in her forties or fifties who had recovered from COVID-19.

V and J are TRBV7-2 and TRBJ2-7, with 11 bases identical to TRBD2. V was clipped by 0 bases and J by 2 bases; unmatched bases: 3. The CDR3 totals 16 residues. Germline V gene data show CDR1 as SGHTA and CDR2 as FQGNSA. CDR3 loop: CASSLAQTSGTYEQYF. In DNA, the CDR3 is TGTGCCAGCAGCTTAGCACAGACTAGCGGGACCTACGAGCAGTACTTC.

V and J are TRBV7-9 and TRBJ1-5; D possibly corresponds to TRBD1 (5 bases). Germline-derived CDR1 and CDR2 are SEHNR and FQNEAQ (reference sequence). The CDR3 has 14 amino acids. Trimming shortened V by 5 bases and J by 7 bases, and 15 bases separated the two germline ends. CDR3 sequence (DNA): TGTGCCAGCAGCCTCGGGACTTATGACCAGCCCCAGCATTTT. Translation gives CASSLGTYDQPQHF. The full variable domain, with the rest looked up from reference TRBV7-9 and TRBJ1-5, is DTGVSQNPRHKITKRGQNVTFRCDPISEHNRLYWYRQTLGQGPEFLTYFQNEAQLEKSRLLSDRFSAERPKGSFSTLEIQRTEQGDSAMYLCASSLGTYDQPQHFGDGTRLSIL.

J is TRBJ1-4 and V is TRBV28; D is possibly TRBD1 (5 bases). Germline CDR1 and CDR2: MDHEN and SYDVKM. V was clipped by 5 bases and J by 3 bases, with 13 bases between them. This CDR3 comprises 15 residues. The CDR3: CASSLPGSSNEKLFF. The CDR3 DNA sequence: TGTGCCAGCAGTCTCCCAGGGTCGTCTAATGAAAAACTGTTTTTT.

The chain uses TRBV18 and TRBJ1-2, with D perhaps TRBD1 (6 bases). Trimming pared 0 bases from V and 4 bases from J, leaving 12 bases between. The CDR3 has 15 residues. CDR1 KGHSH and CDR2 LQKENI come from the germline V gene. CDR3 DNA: TGTGCCAGCTCACCACCTGACAGGTTATTCTATGGCTACACCTTC. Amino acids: CASSPPDRLFYGYTF.

The CDR3 nucleotides read TGTGCCAGCAGCCCCGCCCTTAGCGGAACAACCCCACAGTACTTC. It is translated as CASSPALSGTTPQYF. The chain recombines TRBV6-2 or TRBV6-3 with TRBJ2-5; weak D call: TRBD2 (6 bases). V was clipped by 6 bases and J by 11 bases, with 25 bases between them. CDR1 is MNHEY, CDR2 SVGEGT, per germline. This CDR3 spans 15 amino acids.

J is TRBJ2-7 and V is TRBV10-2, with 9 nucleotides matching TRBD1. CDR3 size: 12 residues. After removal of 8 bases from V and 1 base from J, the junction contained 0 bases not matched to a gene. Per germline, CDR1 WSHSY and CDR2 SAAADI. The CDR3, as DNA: TGCGCCAGCGGGACAGGGTCCTACGAGCAGTACTTC. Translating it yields CASGTGSYEQYF.

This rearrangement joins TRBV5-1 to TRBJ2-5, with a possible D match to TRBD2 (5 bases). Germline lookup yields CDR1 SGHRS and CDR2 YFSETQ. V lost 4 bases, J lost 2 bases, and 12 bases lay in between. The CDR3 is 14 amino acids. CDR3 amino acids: CASSDVRGQETQYF. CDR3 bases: TGCGCCAGCAGCGACGTTCGGGGACAAGAGACCCAGTACTTC.